Presented here are 8 T cell receptor beta chains from one specimen sequenced in a study of OX40 agonist ivuxolimab in advanced cancers. The method was the immunoSEQ multiplex PCR assay. The clones in this table, taken by TCRdb from immuneACCESS, are in-frame only. Not every clone is retained; where verified, under half of the shortfall comes from an unresolved V gene, and the cause of the rest is unknown. Across this sample there are around 20,000 clones, with approximately 86% seen only once. The ten largest clonotypes hold more than 6.5% of the sample. Sequencing used CD4+ or CD8+ T cells sorted from blood, obtained in a trial of the OX40 agonist ivuxolimab. The source of these receptors is an adult with an advanced solid tumor such as melanoma, head and neck, liver or kidney cancer.

This clone was detected a few times. This chain links TRBV27 with TRBJ1-2, with D maybe TRBD1 (6 bases). V lost 3 bases to trimming and J lost 6 bases, with 20 bases between them. This CDR3 is 16 amino acids long. CDR1 and CDR2 (germline): MNHEY, SMNVEV (reference sequence). The CDR3 is CASSFLRPGQGNGYTF. Here the CDR3 DNA reads TGTGCCAGCAGTTTCCTGAGGCCCGGGCAGGGGAATGGCTACACCTTC.

CDR3: CASSVDSKSYEQYF. As DNA, the CDR3 is TGTGCCAGCAGCGTAGACTCGAAAAGCTACGAGCAGTACTTC. J is TRBJ2-7 and V is TRBV9; D gene uncertain. The CDR3 runs to 14 residues. The germline CDR1 and CDR2 sequences are SGDLS and YYNGEE. Trimming took off 0 bases at V and 3 bases at J, with 10 bases between the two ends.

The V and J genes are TRBV4-3 and TRBJ2-3, with 11 bases lining up with TRBD2. The CDR3 length is 16 residues. After removal of 3 bases from V and 6 bases from J, the junction contained 8 bases not matched to a gene. Germline CDR1 and CDR2: LGHNA and YSLEER. In DNA form, the CDR3 reads TGCGCCAGCAGCCATGATAGCGGGGGGGCTGGGGATACGCAGTATTTT. This translates into CASSHDSGGAGDTQYF.

This clone was observed once. The chain recombines TRBV11-2 with TRBJ2-5; 15 nucleotides match TRBD2. Trimming removed 5 bases from V and 5 bases from J; junction bases left unmatched: 9. Germline lookup yields CDR1 SGHAT and CDR2 FQNNGV. The CDR3 is 17 residues long. CDR3 sequence: CASSTGTSGGPRETQYF. The CDR3 DNA is TGTGCCAGCAGCACCGGGACTAGCGGGGGGCCTCGGGAGACCCAGTACTTC. The variable domain in full, with the rest retrieved from reference TRBV11-2 and TRBJ2-5, is EAGVAQSPRYKIIEKRQSVAFWCNPISGHATLYWYQQILGQGPKLLIQFQNNGVVDDSQLPKDRFSAERLKGVDSTLKIQPAKLEDSAVYLCASSTGTSGGPRETQYFGPGTRLLVL.

The J gene is TRBJ1-1, the V gene TRBV10-2; D is unclear. CDR1 WSHSY and CDR2 SAAADI come from the germline V gene. The CDR3 length is 12 residues. V was shortened by 3 bases and J by 10 bases, with 12 bases between the two germline ends. The CDR3 nucleotides read TGCGCCAGCAGTGATTTGGGCACCGCAGCTTTCTTT. Translated, it gives CASSDLGTAAFF.

This clone has just a few counts. The chain is built from TRBV5-1 and TRBJ2-5; D possibly corresponds to TRBD2 (6 bases). The length of the CDR3 is 15 residues. Germline assignment: CDR1 SGHRS and CDR2 YFSETQ. The V and J ends lost 2 bases and 4 bases respectively, with 15 bases between them. This CDR3 is CASSLRGREAETQYF. The CDR3 DNA follows: TGCGCCAGCAGCTTACGAGGCAGGGAGGCAGAGACCCAGTACTTC.

The rearrangement links TRBV19 to TRBJ1-2; D possibly corresponds to TRBD1 (6 bases). The V end lost 3 bases, the J end lost 4 bases, and 21 bases lay between the germline ends. The germline V gene has CDR1 LNHDA and CDR2 SQIVND (reference sequence). The CDR3 is 17 residues long. CDR3 sequence reads: CASSIGEQGLVFYGYTF. The CDR3 DNA sequence: TGTGCCAGTAGTATTGGAGAACAGGGATTAGTCTTCTATGGCTACACCTTC.

The chain carries TRBV27 and TRBJ1-2, with D possibly matching TRBD1 (5 bases). The CDR3 contains 12 residues. Trimming cost V 5 bases and J 8 bases, with 12 bases left between them. Germline loops: CDR1 MNHEY, CDR2 SMNVEV (reference sequence). The CDR3 sequence is CASSEGAGGYTF. The CDR3 DNA follows: TGTGCCAGCAGTGAAGGGGCGGGCGGCTACACCTTC.